A selection of T cell receptor beta chains follows, all from one sample in a study of cytotoxic CD8 clonotypes in ibrutinib-treated CLL. Assay: immunoSEQ multiplex PCR; the TCRdb copy retains only in-frame clones and omits some. The table records 200,000 to 250,000 clones, 60% to 75% of them present only once. The source material was PBMCs, sampled after 24 months of ibrutinib treatment. These receptors came from a human donor with chronic lymphocytic leukemia. CDR3s include the opening cysteine and the closing phenylalanine or tryptophan. D genes are given only for firm matches. Rows may omit the clone size; those that give it use once, few, many or a size class.

J gene,CDR3 length,V gene,D gene,clone size,CDR3 DNA,CDR3 protein
TRBJ2-7,14,TRBV7-3,TRBD2,NA,TGTGCCAGCAGCCCCGAGACTAGCGGGAGCGAGCAGTACTTC,CASSPETSGSEQYF
TRBJ2-2,17,TRBV30,NA,NA,TGTGCCTGGAGTATAGGACCGGGACTTACGAACACCGGGGAGCTGTTTTTT,CAWSIGPGLTNTGELFF
TRBJ2-3,15,TRBV19,TRBD2,NA,TGTGCCAGTAAGACTAGCGGGAACCCCCCAGATACGCAGTATTTT,CASKTSGNPPDTQYF
TRBJ1-5,13,TRBV30,TRBD1,few,TGTGCCTGGAGTGGACAGGGAGATCAGCCCCAGCATTTT,CAWSGQGDQPQHF
TRBJ1-2,14,TRBV28,NA,NA,TGTGCCAGCAGCCTCGTAGGGATCAACTATGGCTACACCTTC,CASSLVGINYGYTF
TRBJ2-3,16,TRBV4-1,NA,NA,TGCGCCAGCAGCCTCGGGCCCGGACTTGACACAGATACGCAGTATTTT,CASSLGPGLDTDTQYF
TRBJ2-7,13,TRBV6-6,NA,few,TGTGCCAGCGGTCGGGGGAGCTCCTACGAGCAGTACTTC,CASGRGSSYEQYF
TRBJ1-1,14,TRBV27,NA,NA,TGTGCCAGCAGTCCGTCAGGGGTCACCACTGAAGCTTTCTTT,CASSPSGVTTEAFF
TRBJ1-1,14,TRBV6-5,NA,NA,TGTGCCAGCAGTCTCCGCCGGGGCGACACTGAAGCTTTCTTT,CASSLRRGDTEAFF
TRBJ2-3,15,TRBV11-2,TRBD1,NA,TGTGCCAGCAGCTACCGACAGGGTCCCACAGATACGCAGTATTTT,CASSYRQGPTDTQYF
TRBJ2-7,13,TRBV19,NA,NA,TGTGCCAGTAGTAACAGTCTTTCCTGGGAGCAGTACTTC,CASSNSLSWEQYF
TRBJ2-1,16,TRBV5-1,TRBD2,NA,TGCGCCAGCAGTCCCGGGACTAGCGGTAACTACAATGAGCAGTTCTTC,CASSPGTSGNYNEQFF
TRBJ2-3,16,TRBV7-8,TRBD2,NA,TGTGCCAGCAGCTTCATAGCGGGAGGGGGTACCGGTACGCAGTATTTT,CASSFIAGGGTGTQYF
TRBJ2-7,15,TRBV10-1,TRBD2,NA,TGCGCCAGCAGTGAGTCTTCGGGAGGATTCTACGAGCAGTACTTC,CASSESSGGFYEQYF
TRBJ2-5,14,TRBV7-2,NA,NA,TGTGCCAGCAGCTTAGTTTCGGGACAAGAGACCCAGTACTTC,CASSLVSGQETQYF
TRBJ2-7,17,TRBV21-1,NA,few,TGTGCCAGCAGCAATTGGACTAGCGGGAGGTCGTCCTACGAGCAGTACTTC,CASSNWTSGRSSYEQYF
TRBJ2-7,14,TRBV19,NA,NA,TGTGCCAGTAGTATAGGGGATCCTTCGGGTGAGCAGTACTTC,CASSIGDPSGEQYF
TRBJ2-3,14,TRBV29-1,NA,NA,TGCAGCGGGGATAGCGGTACTAGCACAGATACGCAGTATTTT,CSGDSGTSTDTQYF
TRBJ2-2,16,TRBV28,TRBD1,NA,TGTGCCAGCAGCCCTACTCAAAGGACAGGGACCGGGGAGCTGTTTTTT,CASSPTQRTGTGELFF
TRBJ2-4,16,TRBV28,NA,NA,TGTGCCAGCAGAGGAAGCGCGGGGCTAGCCAAAAACATTCAGTACTTC,CASRGSAGLAKNIQYF
TRBJ2-3,14,TRBV5-1,NA,NA,TGCGCCAGCAGCTTGGTGGTAGGCTCGGATACGCAGTATTTT,CASSLVVGSDTQYF
TRBJ2-1,15,TRBV9,NA,NA,TGTGCCAGCAGCGCCCTGGGGGATGGGTACAATGAGCAGTTCTTC,CASSALGDGYNEQFF
TRBJ2-7,12,TRBV29-1,NA,once,TGCAGCGTTGTCCTAACAAACTACGAGCAGTACTTC,CSVVLTNYEQYF
TRBJ2-2,15,TRBV5-4,TRBD2,NA,TGTGCCAGCAGCTTGACTAGCGGAGTTTCCGGGGAGCTGTTTTTT,CASSLTSGVSGELFF
TRBJ2-6,14,TRBV11-3,NA,few,TGTGCCAGCAGCTTGACTGCTGGGGCCAACGTCCTGACTTTC,CASSLTAGANVLTF
TRBJ2-1,13,TRBV19,TRBD2,NA,TGTGCCAGTGCGACTAGCAAATACACAGAGCAGTTCTTC,CASATSKYTEQFF
TRBJ1-1,13,TRBV2,NA,NA,TGTGCCAGCACCCAAGCGAAGAACACTGAAGCTTTCTTT,CASTQAKNTEAFF
TRBJ1-2,15,TRBV7-2,TRBD1,NA,TGTGCCAGCAGCCCTGGACAGGGGGCGAGCTATGGCTACACCTTC,CASSPGQGASYGYTF
TRBJ2-1,14,TRBV29-1,NA,few,TGCAGCGTTCCACAGACAACGTATTACAATGAGCAGTTCTTC,CSVPQTTYYNEQFF
TRBJ2-3,18,TRBV7-9,NA,NA,TGTGCCAGCAGCTTATCAACCTCCGGGACCGCTGGGGACTATACGCAGTATTTT,CASSLSTSGTAGDYTQYF
TRBJ1-5,14,TRBV2,NA,few,TGTGCCAGCAGGGACGGACAGAGCAATCAGCCCCAGCATTTT,CASRDGQSNQPQHF
TRBJ2-7,16,TRBV4-1,TRBD2,NA,TGCGCCAGCAGCACCGAGACTAGCGGGAGGACTTACGAGCAGTACTTC,CASSTETSGRTYEQYF
TRBJ2-7,15,TRBV4-1,NA,NA,TGCGCCAGCAGCCAAGATTCCCGGGGAACCTACGAGCAGTACTTC,CASSQDSRGTYEQYF
TRBJ2-7,11,TRBV5-1,NA,NA,TGCGCCAGCAGAAAAAACTACGAGCAGTACTTC,CASRKNYEQYF
TRBJ2-3,14,TRBV7-3,NA,few,TGTGCCAGCAGCTTAGTAGATAGCACAGATACGCAGTATTTT,CASSLVDSTDTQYF
TRBJ1-2,14,TRBV15,NA,NA,TGTGCCACCAGCAGAATCGGACAGAACTATGGCTACACTTTC,CATSRIGQNYGYTF
TRBJ2-5,15,TRBV29-1,NA,NA,TGCAGCGTTGATCTGGGCAGGGGGGGTCCGGAGACCCAGTACTTC,CSVDLGRGGPETQYF
TRBJ2-1,11,TRBV7-3,NA,once,TGTGCCAGCAGCTCCTCTCGTGAGCAGTTCTTC,CASSSSREQFF
TRBJ2-7,13,TRBV19,NA,once,TGTGCCAGTAACCGCGGTATTGCCTACGAGCAGTACTTC,CASNRGIAYEQYF
TRBJ2-5,15,TRBV28,NA,NA,TGTGCCAGCAGTTTATGGTGGCGGGGCTCTGGGACCCAGTACTTC,CASSLWWRGSGTQYF
TRBJ2-1,16,TRBV4-1,TRBD2,NA,TGCGCCAGCAGCCAAGGACCTTCTAGCGGTGACAATGAGCAGTTCTTC,CASSQGPSSGDNEQFF
TRBJ1-1,12,TRBV27,NA,NA,TGTGCCAGCAGGACTATGAACACTGAAGCTTTCTTT,CASRTMNTEAFF
TRBJ1-5,15,TRBV27,NA,NA,TGTGCCAGCAGTTTAGAATCGGCCAACAATCAGCCCCAGCATTTT,CASSLESANNQPQHF
TRBJ2-7,15,TRBV5-1,NA,NA,TGCGCCAGCAGCTACAGGGGGGGACGAATGAACGAGCAGTACTTC,CASSYRGGRMNEQYF
TRBJ2-1,14,TRBV28,NA,few,TGTGCCAGCAGCTTTCGACAGGTATCTCATGAGCAGTTCTTC,CASSFRQVSHEQFF
TRBJ2-2,15,TRBV27,NA,NA,TGTGCCTGCGGGACAGACCCCGCGAACACCGGGGAGCTGTTTTTT,CACGTDPANTGELFF
TRBJ1-2,15,TRBV2,TRBD1,few,TGTGCCAGCAGTGAAAGGACAGGGGCCATCTATGGCTACACCTTC,CASSERTGAIYGYTF
TRBJ1-1,13,TRBV29-1,NA,NA,TGCAGCGCCAAGGGGCAGATGAACACTGAAGCTTTCTTT,CSAKGQMNTEAFF
TRBJ2-3,14,TRBV5-1,NA,NA,TGCGCCAGCAGAGAGTCTCCTAGCACAGATACGCAGTATTTT,CASRESPSTDTQYF
TRBJ2-7,16,TRBV5-8,TRBD1,NA,TGTGCCAGCAGCTCGTACCCGGGACAGGGGGCGTACGAGCAGTACTTC,CASSSYPGQGAYEQYF
TRBJ2-3,19,TRBV2,NA,NA,TGTGCCAGCAGTGAATTGTGGTCCCAGGGGTTCTTTGAGGCAGATACGCAGTATTTT,CASSELWSQGFFEADTQYF
TRBJ1-1,18,TRBV10-2,TRBD1,NA,TGCGCCAGCAGTGAGATCCCTACGACAGGGAAGGCGGACACTGAAGCTTTCTTT,CASSEIPTTGKADTEAFF
TRBJ2-5,12,TRBV28,NA,NA,TGTGCCAGCCGCCCGGACGGAGAGACCCAGTACTTC,CASRPDGETQYF